Listed here are 10 T cell receptor beta chains from one sample, sequenced in a study of blood T cells in healthy people across ages. Primed by a sample-barcoded 5' primer and a J-beta primer mix, a second PCR proceeded for about 6 to 11 cycles. Each CDR3 protein gets one entry after TCRdb re-called the 5' RACE reads with MiXCR. The sample records over a million distinct CDR3 sequences, around two fifths being singletons. Specimen: blood. The receptors stem from a woman under 30 in good health.

J is TRBJ2-3 and V is TRBV9; 7 bases map to TRBD1. From germline, CDR1 is SGDLS and CDR2 YYNGEE. This CDR3 is built from 13 residues. Losses at the gene ends were 0 bases for V and 10 bases for J; bases not matched to a gene: 5. The CDR3 DNA reads as TGTGCCAGCAGCGTAGGACAGGGAGAGGCGCAGTATTTT. It yields the protein CASSVGQGEAQYF.

CDR3 nucleotide sequence: TGTGCCAGCAGACAAGGGACGACGGTGGATGGCTACACCTTC. It specifies CASRQGTTVDGYTF. The rearrangement joins TRBV5-5 to TRBJ1-2; D is perhaps TRBD1 (5 bases). This CDR3 is 14 amino acids long. Trimming left V 5 bases short and J 6 bases short, with 17 bases between. Germline lookup yields CDR1 SGHKS and CDR2 YYEKEE (reference sequence). The whole variable domain, remainder taken from reference TRBV5-5 and TRBJ1-2, is DAGVTQSPTHLIKTRGQQVTLRCSPISGHKSVSWYQQVLGQGPQFIFQYYEKEERGRGNFPDRFSARQFPNYSSELNVNALLLGDSALYLCASRQGTTVDGYTFGSGTRLTVV.

The rearrangement joins TRBV6-1 to TRBJ2-5; D is uncertain. Trimming removed 4 bases at V and 1 base at J, with 16 bases between. This CDR3 has 16 amino acids. The germline gives CDR1 MNHNS, CDR2 SASEGT. In nucleotides, the CDR3 is TGTGCCAGCAGTGGTGGGCTGACTGGAACCCAAGAGACCCAGTACTTC. Amino acid sequence: CASSGGLTGTQETQYF.

This rearrangement joins TRBV7-2 to TRBJ2-1; TRBD2 aligns across 11 bases. The CDR3 is made up of 17 amino acids. CDR1 is SGHTA, CDR2 FQGNSA, per germline. Trimming removed 5 bases from V and 3 bases from J; junction bases left unmatched: 9. DNA of the CDR3: TGTGCCAGCAGCCAGAGCTCCGGGACTAGCGGCTACAATGAGCAGTTCTTC. Translation gives CASSQSSGTSGYNEQFF.

The chain links TRBV20-1 to TRBJ2-2; 7 positions match TRBD2. V was pared by 1 base and J by 6 bases, with 8 bases of the junction left unmatched. CDR3 length: 15 amino acids. Germline V gene lookup returns CDR1 DFQATT and CDR2 SNEGSKA (reference sequence). CDR3 nucleotides: TGCAGTGCTAGAGCCGGGACTACAATCCCCGGGGAGCTGTTTTTT. Protein: CSARAGTTIPGELFF.

This chain joins TRBV12-3 or TRBV12-4 and TRBJ2-2; 7 bases align to TRBD1. V shed 6 bases and J 2 bases; nucleotides not matched to a gene: 6. The CDR3 length is 15 residues. CDR3: CASSSRQGNTGELFF. The DNA for the CDR3 is TGTGCCAGCAGCTCCAGACAGGGAAACACCGGGGAGCTGTTTTTT.

V and J are TRBV15 and TRBJ2-5; D unresolved. This CDR3 contains 15 residues. Germline CDR1 LNHNV, CDR2 YYDKDF (reference sequence). Trimming stripped 1 base from V and 0 bases from J, with 9 bases between. CDR3 amino acids: CATSRVTLNQETQYF. DNA for the CDR3: TGTGCCACCAGCAGAGTTACCCTAAACCAAGAGACCCAGTACTTC.

The CDR3 region is CASSLTSGVSYNEQYF. CDR3 sequence (DNA): TGCGCCAGCAGCTTGACTAGCGGGGTTTCCTACAATGAGCAGTACTTC. The rearrangement links TRBV5-1 to TRBJ2-1; 10 nucleotides agree with TRBD2. The J call may be in error: the DNA end matches TRBJ2-7 better. The CDR3 totals 16 residues. The V gene's germline CDR1 is SGHRS and CDR2 YFSETQ.

The chain is built from TRBV29-1 and TRBJ1-1, with D perhaps matching TRBD1 (5 bases). CDR3 length equals 11 residues. Per germline, CDR1 SQVTM and CDR2 ANQGSEA. The V and J ends lost 7 bases and 4 bases respectively, with 10 bases between them. The CDR3 DNA is TGCAGCGCCAGGGAGCGCACTGAAGCTTTCTTT. It specifies CSARERTEAFF.

The rearrangement joins TRBV7-2 to TRBJ2-7, with 10 bases fitting TRBD2. The CDR3 covers 16 residues. J was trimmed by 4 bases and V by 3 bases; bases with no gene match: 9. The germline V gene has CDR1 SGHTA and CDR2 FQGNSA. The CDR3 DNA sequence: TGTGCCAGCAGCTTGAGGGCTCTAGCGGGAGCTTACGAGCAGTACTTC. It yields the protein CASSLRALAGAYEQYF.